One sample yielded the 12 T cell receptor beta chains listed below, sequenced in a study of shared clonotypes between healthy human individuals. Libraries were prepared by immunoSEQ multiplex PCR; TCRdb keeps only in-frame clonotypes and omits some of them. Among about 1.5 million clones listed, 95% to 99% were seen once. Material: naive CD4+ T cells sorted from blood. This sample's subset: CD45RA+ positively selected. These receptors all stem from a man younger than 40 in good health.

The CDR3 nucleotides read TGTGCCAGCAGCACCCGGGGGGAGGGTAGCACAGATACGCAGTATTTT. Translated, it gives CASSTRGEGSTDTQYF. V gene TRBV11-2 combines with J gene TRBJ2-3; TRBD2 agrees at 7 bases. The V gene end was trimmed by 5 bases and the J gene end by 0 bases; junction bases not matched to a gene: 8. Germline CDR1 reads SGHAT; CDR2 reads FQNNGV. This CDR3 has 16 amino acids. The complete variable domain, with remaining parts taken from reference TRBV11-2 and TRBJ2-3, reads EAGVAQSPRYKIIEKRQSVAFWCNPISGHATLYWYQQILGQGPKLLIQFQNNGVVDDSQLPKDRFSAERLKGVDSTLKIQPAKLEDSAVYLCASSTRGEGSTDTQYFGPGTRLTVL.

V is TRBV30 and J is TRBJ1-5; D unclear. Trimming removed 3 bases from V and 0 bases from J, with 18 bases in between. Per germline, CDR1 GTSNPN and CDR2 SVGIG (reference sequence). The CDR3 is 17 residues long. CDR3 residues: CAWSGPINPYSNQPQHF. The CDR3, as DNA: TGTGCCTGGAGCGGACCAATAAACCCGTATAGCAATCAGCCCCAGCATTTT.

The V gene is TRBV7-2, the J gene TRBJ2-7, with 12 bases identical to TRBD2. This CDR3 is 19 amino acids long. Unmatched junction bases numbered 13, after V lost 2 bases and J lost 2 bases. Germline V gene sequence: CDR1 SGHTA, CDR2 FQGNSA. CDR3 amino acids: CASSLRASGRAPDAYEQYF. DNA of the CDR3: TGTGCCAGCAGCTTAAGGGCTAGCGGGAGGGCTCCGGATGCCTACGAGCAGTACTTC.

The chain is built from TRBV5-1 and TRBJ2-2; 8 bases fit TRBD1. Per the germline V gene, CDR1 is SGHRS and CDR2 is YFSETQ. The junction had 10 bases not matched to a gene; V was cut back by 5 bases and J by 7 bases. This CDR3 is 15 amino acids long. The CDR3 here is CASSGQGKSVGELFF. The CDR3 nucleotides are TGCGCCAGCAGTGGACAGGGAAAGTCCGTCGGGGAGCTGTTTTTT.

On this clone itself: Other DNA variants within this sample encode the same CDR3. This rearrangement joins TRBV5-1 to TRBJ2-7; no definite D call. Deletions cut 0 bases from V and 2 bases from J, with 9 bases between. Germline values: CDR1 SGHRS, CDR2 YFSETQ. This CDR3 comprises 14 residues. CDR3 residues: CASSLAGRTYEQYF. CDR3 nucleotides: TGCGCCAGCAGCTTGGCTGGAAGAACCTACGAGCAGTACTTC.

V usage is TRBV30 and J usage is TRBJ1-2; no clear D. The length of the CDR3 is 15 residues. Germline CDR1 GTSNPN, CDR2 SVGIG (reference sequence). V lost 0 bases, J lost 2 bases, and 13 bases lay in between. In DNA form, the CDR3 reads TGTGCCTGGAGTGTACGCGTAGGGTCCAACTATGGCTACACCTTC. It yields the protein CAWSVRVGSNYGYTF.

For this clone: Other DNA sequences from this sample encode an identical CDR3 as well. The V and J genes are TRBV7-9 and TRBJ2-3; D uncertain. The germline V gene has CDR1 SEHNR and CDR2 FQNEAQ (reference sequence). Trimming shortened V by 1 base and J by 1 base, and 3 bases separated the two germline ends. The CDR3 runs to 13 residues. CDR3: CASSLEGTDTQYF. CDR3 DNA: TGTGCCAGCAGCTTAGAAGGCACAGATACGCAGTATTTT.

The V call is TRBV25-1, the J call TRBJ2-7; D might be TRBD1 or TRBD2, each matching 5 bases. The CDR3 loop spans 14 amino acids. Germline CDR1 and CDR2: MGHDK and SYGVNS. V lost 0 bases and J 0 bases, leaving 6 bases between the germline ends. This chain's CDR3 is CASSEYGTSYEQYF. DNA for the CDR3: TGTGCCAGCAGTGAATATGGGACCTCCTACGAGCAGTACTTC.

The rearrangement links TRBV28 to TRBJ1-1, with 7 bases that match TRBD1. The V gene end was trimmed by 6 bases and the J gene end by 8 bases; junction bases not matched to a gene: 6. Germline V gives CDR1 MDHEN, CDR2 SYDVKM. The CDR3 has 12 amino acids. The CDR3 reads CASSQEDREAFF. CDR3 nucleotide sequence: TGTGCCAGCAGCCAGGAGGACAGGGAAGCTTTCTTT.

This rearrangement joins TRBV5-6 to TRBJ1-2; D gene ambiguous. Trimming took off 2 bases at V and 8 bases at J, with 7 bases between the two ends. The CDR3 extends over 11 amino acids. Germline CDR1 reads SGHDT; CDR2 reads YYEEEE. CDR3 sequence (DNA): TGTGCCAGCAGCTTCGACCGAGGCTACACCTTC. It is translated as CASSFDRGYTF.

The rearrangement joins TRBV28 to TRBJ1-2; TRBD1 aligns across 9 bases. V gave up 6 bases and J gave up 4 bases; unmatched junction bases: 12. From germline, CDR1 is MDHEN and CDR2 SYDVKM. The CDR3 is 16 residues long. The CDR3 here is CASRDATGGITYGYTF. The DNA of the CDR3 is TGTGCCAGCAGAGACGCGACAGGGGGGATTACCTATGGCTACACCTTC.

This clone was seen once. Distinct nucleotide sequences in the sample also encode this CDR3. The CDR3 protein is CASSAGAYEQYF. CDR3 DNA sequence: TGTGCCAGCAGCGCCGGAGCCTACGAGCAGTACTTC. The chain combines TRBV5-6 with TRBJ2-7; D remains ambiguous. The V gene's germline CDR1 is SGHDT and CDR2 YYEEEE. Between the trimmed V and J ends, which lost 4 bases and 2 bases, there was a span of 7 bases. This CDR3 comprises 12 residues.